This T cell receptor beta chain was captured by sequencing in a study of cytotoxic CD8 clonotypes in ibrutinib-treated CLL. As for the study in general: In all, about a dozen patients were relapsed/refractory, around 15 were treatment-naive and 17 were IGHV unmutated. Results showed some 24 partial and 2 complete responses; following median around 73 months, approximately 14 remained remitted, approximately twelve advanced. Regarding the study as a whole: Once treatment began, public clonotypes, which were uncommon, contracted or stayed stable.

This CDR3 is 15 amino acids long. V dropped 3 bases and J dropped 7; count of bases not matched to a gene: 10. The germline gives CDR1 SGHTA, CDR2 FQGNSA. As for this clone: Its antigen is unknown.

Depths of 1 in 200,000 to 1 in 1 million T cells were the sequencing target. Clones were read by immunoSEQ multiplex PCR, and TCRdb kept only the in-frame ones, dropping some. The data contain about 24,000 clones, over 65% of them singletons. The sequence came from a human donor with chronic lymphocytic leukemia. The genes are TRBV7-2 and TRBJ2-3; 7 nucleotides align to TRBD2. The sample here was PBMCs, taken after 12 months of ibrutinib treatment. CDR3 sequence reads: CASSFPGTKFNTQYF. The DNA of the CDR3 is TGTGCCAGCAGCTTCCCCGGGACTAAATTCAATACGCAGTATTTT.